The clone carrying this T cell receptor (beta chain) was observed a handful of times. Given a much more abundant clone one base away, this may be a read error. These data belong to a study of breast tumors, draining lymph nodes, adjacent tissues. Each CDR3 protein gets one entry after TCRdb re-called the multiplex PCR reads with MiXCR. The sample comprises approximately 28,000 distinct CDR3 sequences, approximately 57% of which are singletons, and about 20% rests with the top ten. CDR1 and CDR2 (germline): SGHTA, FQGTGA. The length of the CDR3 is 18 residues. The TCR sequence derives from a female donor with breast cancer. Some clones in this sample may be carry-over from other donors' samples. Specimen: breast tumor tissue. This sequence joins TRBV7-3 and TRBJ2-4, with D maybe TRBD1 (6 bases). The CDR3 loop reads CASSYDRIDALAKHIQYF. CDR3 sequence (DNA): TGTGCCAGCAGTTACGACAGGATCGACGCTCTAGCCAAACACATTCAGTACTTC.